Listed here are 13 T cell receptor beta chains from one sample, sequenced in a study of PD-1 blockade in mismatch repair-deficient tumors. TCRdb's copy holds only in-frame clones and misses some; the assay was immunoSEQ multiplex PCR. The sample has more than 40,000 clones, 81% seen once; the top ten hold approximately 8.4%. This specimen was peripheral blood, taken around 19 weeks after starting pembrolizumab. Source of these receptors: an adult with mismatch repair-deficient cancer.

A single count supports this clone. This chain links TRBV27 with TRBJ2-7; a weak D match, TRBD2 (6 bases). Germline-derived CDR1 and CDR2 are MNHEY and SMNVEV (reference sequence). This CDR3 is 14 amino acids long. Trimming took off 0 bases at V and 2 bases at J, with 8 bases between the two ends. CDR3 DNA: TGTGCCAGCAGTTTATCGGGAGGACCCTACGAGCAGTACTTC. Protein sequence: CASSLSGGPYEQYF.

CDR3 nucleotide sequence: TGTGCCAGCACGACTAGCGGGCCGTCTGATACGCAGTATTTT. Translation gives CASTTSGPSDTQYF. The rearrangement links TRBV2 to TRBJ2-3; 10 nucleotides align to TRBD2. From germline, CDR1 is SNHLY and CDR2 FYNNEI. J gave up 6 bases and V 7 bases, and 7 bases lay outside the gene matches. The CDR3 totals 14 residues.

This chain joins TRBV14 and TRBJ2-7; 9 nucleotides align to TRBD2. V shed 4 bases and J 3 bases; nucleotides not matched to a gene: 7. The CDR3 is 15 residues long. CDR1 and CDR2 from the germline V gene are SGHDN and FVKESK. CDR3 in DNA: TGTGCCAGCAGCCCGTTAGCGGGAGATATCTACGAGCAGTACTTC. Its translation: CASSPLAGDIYEQYF.

This chain joins TRBV27 and TRBJ2-5; maybe TRBD1 (5 bases). CDR1 is MNHEY and CDR2 is SMNVEV in the germline V gene (reference sequence). The V end lost 6 bases, the J end lost 5 bases, and 16 bases lay between the germline ends. The CDR3 runs to 14 residues. CDR3 sequence: CASSLKGARETQYF. The CDR3 DNA is TGTGCCAGCAGCCTTAAAGGGGCGCGGGAGACCCAGTACTTC.

This chain links TRBV19 with TRBJ1-2; D ambiguous. The CDR3 is made up of 17 amino acids. CDR1 and CDR2 (germline): LNHDA, SQIVND (reference sequence). V gave up 3 bases and J gave up 8 bases, with 25 bases separating them. CDR3 in amino acids: CASSISAADQVSTGYTF. CDR3 coding DNA: TGTGCCAGTAGTATTTCGGCGGCAGATCAGGTTTCGACGGGCTACACCTTC.

This clone was recorded only once. This chain connects TRBV5-4 to TRBJ1-1, with a tentative D call TRBD1 (6 bases). The CDR3 covers 14 residues. The V end lost 0 bases, the J end lost 8 bases, and 14 bases lay between the germline ends. Germline V gene sequence: CDR1 SGHNT, CDR2 YYREEE (reference sequence). The CDR3, as DNA: TGTGCCAGCAGCTTGGCCACAGGGCCTTGGGAAGCTTTCTTT. Translated: CASSLATGPWEAFF.

The chain employs TRBV19 and TRBJ2-1; 7 nucleotides line up with TRBD1. The J segment lost 1 base and the V segment lost 7 bases, leaving 7 bases of the junction unmatched. CDR3 size: 15 residues. Per the germline V gene, CDR1 is LNHDA and CDR2 is SQIVND (reference sequence). The CDR3 here is CASKPTGVSYNEQFF. DNA for the CDR3: TGTGCCAGTAAGCCAACAGGGGTTTCCTACAATGAGCAGTTCTTC.

The rearrangement links TRBV5-6 to TRBJ1-2; D might be TRBD1 (6 bases). The germline V and J ends were trimmed by 0 bases and 0 bases, with 12 bases remaining between them. In germline, CDR1 is SGHDT, CDR2 YYEEEE. This CDR3 region has 16 residues. This chain's CDR3 is CASSLGDRNSNYGYTF. The CDR3 nucleotides read TGTGCCAGCAGCTTGGGAGACAGGAACTCTAACTATGGCTACACCTTC.

V gene TRBV5-8 combines with J gene TRBJ1-2, with unresolved D. Trimming stripped 3 bases from V and 8 bases from J, with 32 bases between. The CDR3 has 19 amino acids. Germline assignment: CDR1 SGHTS and CDR2 YDEGEE. CDR3 sequence (DNA): TGTGCCAGCAGCTCAACACCCTCTGTGGGAAATCCCGTCGGTAGGGGCTACACCTTC. This sequence encodes CASSSTPSVGNPVGRGYTF.

This clone was observed once. The V gene is TRBV5-4, the J gene TRBJ2-7; TRBD2 matches 7 bases. V shed 4 bases, J shed 3 bases, and the junction held 10 bases outside the gene matches. CDR1 is SGHNT, CDR2 YYREEE, per germline (reference sequence). The CDR3 is 15 residues long. The CDR3 loop is CASSLGAAGNYEQYF. In DNA, the CDR3 is TGTGCCAGCAGCCTCGGGGCAGCGGGAAACTACGAGCAGTACTTC.

The chain employs TRBV7-9 and TRBJ2-5; D uncertain. CDR3 length: 14 residues. V lost 1 base, J lost 2 bases, and 8 bases lay in between. Germline V gives CDR1 SEHNR, CDR2 FQNEAQ (reference sequence). In DNA form, the CDR3 reads TGTGCCAGCAGCTTAGGGACGGTACAAGAGACCCAGTACTTC. It specifies CASSLGTVQETQYF.

The J gene is TRBJ1-1, the V gene TRBV6-6; D may be TRBD1 (6 bases). The CDR3 extends over 14 amino acids. CDR1 is MNHNY and CDR2 is SVGAGI in the germline V gene (reference sequence). V lost 5 bases and J 4 bases, leaving 14 bases between the germline ends. CDR3 protein: CASSQTGRGTEAFF. Here the CDR3 DNA reads TGTGCCAGCAGTCAAACAGGGCGAGGCACTGAAGCTTTCTTT.

The chain has TRBV7-2 and TRBJ2-3; perhaps TRBD2 as D (5 bases). V lost 1 base, J lost 5 bases, and 10 bases lay in between. Germline assignment: CDR1 SGHTA and CDR2 FQGNSA. The CDR3 has 14 amino acids. The CDR3 loop is CASSLGGARDTQYF. Here the CDR3 DNA reads TGTGCCAGCAGCTTAGGGGGAGCTAGAGATACGCAGTATTTT.